The T cell receptor (beta chain) under discussion was sequenced for a study of Ad26.COV2.S vaccination and SARS-CoV-2 variants. Study-wide context: Donor was in the COV1001 Ad26.COV2.S trial arm.

Study observations and caveats: Reports say spike-specific CD8+ and CD4+ T cell responses covered substantial breadth after vaccination.

Assay: immunoSEQ multiplex PCR; the TCRdb copy retains only in-frame clones and omits some. Of about 350,000 clones listed, roughly 81% are singletons. In regard to this clone: Antigen unknown.

With 8 bases removed from V and 5 bases from J, the gap between germline ends came to 24 bases. The CDR3 is made up of 16 amino acids. CDR1 is MDHEN, CDR2 SYDVKM, per germline. Treatment given: approximately 18 received Ad26.COV2.S at low or high dose, single or two shots; roughly five received placebo; per-sample allocation not given. Samples came from day 63 after the first vaccine or placebo injection. This clonotype was sampled from a person between 18 and 65 years old who received the Ad26.COV2.S COVID-19 vaccine or a placebo. The gene calls are TRBV28 and TRBJ1-1; D possibly corresponds to TRBD1 (6 bases). Sample: peripheral blood, taken in a trial of Ad26.COV2.S vaccine versus placebo. Here the CDR3 DNA reads TGTGCCAGCCCCCCCTCCGTTCCCAGGACAGAGACTGAAGCTTTCTTT. It codes for CASPPSVPRTETEAFF.